Included here is one T cell receptor beta chain sequence, with context. Its antigen remains unidentified. These data belong to a study of shared clonotypes between healthy human individuals. Study information: Donors had three CD4 naive, three CD4 memory, two CD8 naive and one CD8 memory plate apiece.

Broader study findings: Clonotypes that were shared across four donors made up approximately 5% of naive CD4 clonotypes.

Germline V gives CDR1 LNHDA, CDR2 SQIVND (reference sequence). This CDR3 is built from 15 residues. V lost 9 bases and J lost 4, with 18 bases in between. At the deep level, the assay was run. The method was immunoSEQ multiplex PCR; TCRdb's version includes in-frame clones alone and lacks a portion of them. The sample carries 950,000 to 1,100,000 clones, about 70% recorded once. The chain joins TRBV19 to TRBJ2-2; D may be TRBD2 (5 bases). The sequence came from a young man in good health. Sequences were obtained from memory CD4+ T cells sorted from blood. Indicated subset: CD45RA-negative fraction. CDR3 sequence reads: CASTMGSLGTGELFF. CDR3 bases: TGTGCCAGCACCATGGGGAGTTTAGGCACCGGGGAGCTGTTTTTT.